A single sample gave rise to the 2 T cell receptor beta chains below, sequenced in a study of blood T cell repertoires in COVID-19. Profiled with immunoSEQ multiplex PCR; TCRdb holds only in-frame clones, not every one. The sample holds under 170,000 clones; about nine tenths are singletons and the top ten take about 4.6%. The specimen sequenced was peripheral blood. These receptors were obtained from a woman aged 60-70 years with active or convalescent COVID-19.

The chain employs TRBV19 and TRBJ1-1, with TRBD1 matching over 10 bases. V lost 5 bases and J lost 4; bases outside the gene matches: 1. Per the germline V gene, CDR1 is LNHDA and CDR2 is SQIVND (reference sequence). This CDR3 comprises 13 residues. This CDR3 reads CASSDRGLTEAFF. DNA of the CDR3: TGTGCCAGTAGTGACAGGGGGCTCACTGAAGCTTTCTTT.

The chain couples TRBV9 to TRBJ2-3, with 8 bases aligning to TRBD2. V lost 0 bases to trimming and J lost 2 bases; unmatched junction nucleotides: 2. The CDR3 extends over 15 amino acids. Germline CDR1 and CDR2: SGDLS and YYNGEE. CDR3: CASSVAGGATDTQYF. The DNA for the CDR3 is TGTGCCAGCAGCGTAGCCGGGGGGGCCACAGATACGCAGTATTTT.